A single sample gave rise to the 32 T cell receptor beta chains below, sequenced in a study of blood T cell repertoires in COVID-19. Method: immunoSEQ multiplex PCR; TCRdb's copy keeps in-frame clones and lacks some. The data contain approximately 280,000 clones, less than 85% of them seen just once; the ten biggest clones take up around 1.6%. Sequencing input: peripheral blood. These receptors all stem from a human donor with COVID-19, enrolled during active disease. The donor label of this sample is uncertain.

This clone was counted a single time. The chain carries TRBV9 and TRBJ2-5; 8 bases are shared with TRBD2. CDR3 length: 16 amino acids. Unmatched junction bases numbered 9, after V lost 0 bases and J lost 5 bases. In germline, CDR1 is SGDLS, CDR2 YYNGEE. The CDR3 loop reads CASSVATGGPGETQYF. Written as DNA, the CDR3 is TGTGCCAGCAGCGTAGCTACGGGAGGGCCGGGGGAGACCCAGTACTTC. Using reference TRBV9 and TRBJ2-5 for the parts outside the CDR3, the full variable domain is DSGVTQTPKHLITATGQRVTLRCSPRSGDLSVYWYQQSLDQGLQFLIQYYNGEERAKGNILERFSAQQFPDLHSELNLSSLELGDSALYFCASSVATGGPGETQYFGPGTRLLVL.

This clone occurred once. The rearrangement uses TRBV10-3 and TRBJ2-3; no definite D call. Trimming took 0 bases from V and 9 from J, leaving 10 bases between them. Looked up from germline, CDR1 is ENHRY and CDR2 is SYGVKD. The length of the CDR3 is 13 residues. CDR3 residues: CAISESTRITQYF. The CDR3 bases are TGTGCCATCAGTGAGTCGACCAGGATAACGCAGTATTTT.

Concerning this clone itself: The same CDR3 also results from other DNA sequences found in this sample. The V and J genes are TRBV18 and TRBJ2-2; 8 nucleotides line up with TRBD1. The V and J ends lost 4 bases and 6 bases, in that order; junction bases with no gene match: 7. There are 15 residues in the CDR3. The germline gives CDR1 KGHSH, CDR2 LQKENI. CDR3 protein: CASSRGQGRAGELFF. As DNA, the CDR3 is TGTGCCAGCTCACGCGGACAGGGCCGGGCCGGGGAGCTGTTTTTT. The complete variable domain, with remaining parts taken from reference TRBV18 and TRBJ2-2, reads NAGVMQNPRHLVRRRGQEARLRCSPMKGHSHVYWYRQLPEEGLKFMVYLQKENIIDESGMPKERFSAEFPKEGPSILRIQQVVRGDSAAYFCASSRGQGRAGELFFGEGSRLTVL.

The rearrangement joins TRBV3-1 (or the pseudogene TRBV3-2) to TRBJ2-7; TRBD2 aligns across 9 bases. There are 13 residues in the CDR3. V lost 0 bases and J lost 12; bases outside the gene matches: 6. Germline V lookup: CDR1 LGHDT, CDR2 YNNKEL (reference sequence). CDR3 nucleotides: TGTGCCAGCAGCCAAGACTACCAGCGGGAGGTGTACTTC. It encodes CASSQDYQREVYF.

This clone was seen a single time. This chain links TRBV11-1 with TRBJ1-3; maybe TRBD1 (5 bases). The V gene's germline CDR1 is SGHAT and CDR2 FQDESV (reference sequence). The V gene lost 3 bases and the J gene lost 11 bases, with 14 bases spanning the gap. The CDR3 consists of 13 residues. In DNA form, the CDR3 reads TGTGCCAGCAGCTTTAGTCCGCAACAGGCCATATATTTT. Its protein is CASSFSPQQAIYF.

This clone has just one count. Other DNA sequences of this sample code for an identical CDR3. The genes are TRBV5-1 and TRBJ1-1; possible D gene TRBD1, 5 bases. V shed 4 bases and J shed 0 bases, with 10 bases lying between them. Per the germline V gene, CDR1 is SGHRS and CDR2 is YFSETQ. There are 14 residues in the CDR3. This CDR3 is CASSLQGMNTEAFF. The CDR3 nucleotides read TGCGCCAGCAGCCTTCAGGGTATGAACACTGAAGCTTTCTTT.

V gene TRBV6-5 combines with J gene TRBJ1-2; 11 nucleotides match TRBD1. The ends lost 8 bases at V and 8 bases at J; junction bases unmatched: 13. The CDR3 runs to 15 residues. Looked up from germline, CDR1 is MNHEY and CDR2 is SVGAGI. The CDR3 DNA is TGTGCCAGCCGATACACGGGACAGGGGGAGGAAGGCTACACCTTC. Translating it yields CASRYTGQGEEGYTF.

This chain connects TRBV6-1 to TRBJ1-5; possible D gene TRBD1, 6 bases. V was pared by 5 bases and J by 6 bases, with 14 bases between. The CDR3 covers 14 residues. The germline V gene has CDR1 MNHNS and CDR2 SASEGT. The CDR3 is CASSPTRGGQPQHF. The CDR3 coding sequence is TGTGCCAGCAGTCCCACCAGGGGCGGTCAGCCCCAGCATTTT.

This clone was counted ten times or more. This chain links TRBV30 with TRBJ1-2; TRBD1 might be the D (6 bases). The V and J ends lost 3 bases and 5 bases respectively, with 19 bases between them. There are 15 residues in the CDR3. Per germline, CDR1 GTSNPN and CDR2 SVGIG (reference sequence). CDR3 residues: CAWSLALGQTYGYTF. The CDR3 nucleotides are TGTGCCTGGAGCTTAGCCCTTGGACAGACTTATGGCTACACCTTC. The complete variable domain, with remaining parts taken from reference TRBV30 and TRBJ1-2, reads SQTIHQWPATLVQPVGSPLSLECTVEGTSNPNLYWYRQAAGRGLQLLFYSVGIGQISSEVPQNLSASRPQDRQFILSSKKLLLSDSGFYLCAWSLALGQTYGYTFGSGTRLTVV.

The CDR3 DNA follows: TGTGCCAGCAGCCAAGATCTAGCGACTCCGTCCTACGAGCAGTACTTC. It specifies CASSQDLATPSYEQYF. This chain connects TRBV3-1 (or the pseudogene TRBV3-2) to TRBJ2-7, with D possibly being TRBD2 (6 bases). CDR3 length: 16 amino acids. Trimming pared 0 bases from V and 1 base from J, leaving 13 bases between. CDR1 is LGHDT and CDR2 is YNNKEL in the germline V gene (reference sequence).

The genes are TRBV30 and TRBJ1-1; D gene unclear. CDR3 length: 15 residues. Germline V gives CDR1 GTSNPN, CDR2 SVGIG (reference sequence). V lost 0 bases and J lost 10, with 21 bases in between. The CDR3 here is CAWSVPGSVSFAAFF. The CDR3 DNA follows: TGTGCCTGGAGTGTACCTGGCTCAGTTAGCTTCGCAGCTTTCTTT.

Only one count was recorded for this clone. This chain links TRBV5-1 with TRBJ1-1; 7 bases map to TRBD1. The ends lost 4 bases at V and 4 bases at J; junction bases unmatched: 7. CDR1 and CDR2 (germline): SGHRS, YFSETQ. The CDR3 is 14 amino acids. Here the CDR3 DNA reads TGCGCCAGCAGCCTAGAGTACAGGGGCACTGAAGCTTTCTTT. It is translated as CASSLEYRGTEAFF. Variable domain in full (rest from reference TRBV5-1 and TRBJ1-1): KAGVTQTPRYLIKTRGQQVTLSCSPISGHRSVSWYQQTPGQGLQFLFEYFSETQRNKGNFPGRFSGRQFSNSRSEMNVSTLELGDSALYLCASSLEYRGTEAFFGQGTRLTVV.

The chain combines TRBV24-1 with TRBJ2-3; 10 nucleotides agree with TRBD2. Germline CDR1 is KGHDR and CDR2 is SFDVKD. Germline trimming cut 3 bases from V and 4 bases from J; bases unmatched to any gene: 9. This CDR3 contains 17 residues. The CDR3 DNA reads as TGTGCCACCAGTGATACCGGGACTAGCGTTTTCGCAGATACGCAGTATTTT. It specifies CATSDTGTSVFADTQYF.

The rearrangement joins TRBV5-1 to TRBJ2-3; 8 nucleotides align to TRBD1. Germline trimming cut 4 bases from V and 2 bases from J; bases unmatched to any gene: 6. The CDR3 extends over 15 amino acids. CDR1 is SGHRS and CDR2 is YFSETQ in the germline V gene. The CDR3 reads CASSPGTGLTDTQYF. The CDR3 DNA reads TGCGCCAGCAGCCCGGGGACAGGCCTCACAGATACGCAGTATTTT.

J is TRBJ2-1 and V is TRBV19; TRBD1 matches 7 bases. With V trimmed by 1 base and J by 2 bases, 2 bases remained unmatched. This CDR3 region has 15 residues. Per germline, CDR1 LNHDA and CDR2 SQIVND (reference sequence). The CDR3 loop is CASSIGQGTYNEQFF. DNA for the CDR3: TGTGCCAGTAGTATAGGACAGGGAACCTACAATGAGCAGTTCTTC.

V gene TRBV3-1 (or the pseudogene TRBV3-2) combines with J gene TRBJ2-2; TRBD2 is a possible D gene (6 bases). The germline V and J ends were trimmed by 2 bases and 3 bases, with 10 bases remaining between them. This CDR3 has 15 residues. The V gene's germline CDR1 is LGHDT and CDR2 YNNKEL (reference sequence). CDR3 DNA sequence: TGTGCCAGCAGCCAACGGGCGGGGTACACCGGGGAGCTGTTTTTT. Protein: CASSQRAGYTGELFF.

The chain's CDR3 is CASRQGLPGFYEQYF. DNA for the CDR3: TGCGCCAGCAGGCAAGGACTACCCGGTTTCTACGAGCAGTACTTC. V gene TRBV10-1 combines with J gene TRBJ2-7, with a tentative D call TRBD2 (6 bases). The CDR3 spans 15 residues. Trimming stripped 6 bases from V and 3 bases from J, with 18 bases between. Germline V gene lookup returns CDR1 WNHNN and CDR2 SYGVQD (reference sequence).

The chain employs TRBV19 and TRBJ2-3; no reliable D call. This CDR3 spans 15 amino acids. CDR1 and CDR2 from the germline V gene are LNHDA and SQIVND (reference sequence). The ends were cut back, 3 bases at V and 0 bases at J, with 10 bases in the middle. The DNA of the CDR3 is TGTGCCAGTAGTATGTCCCCCTTTAGCACAGATACGCAGTATTTT. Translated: CASSMSPFSTDTQYF. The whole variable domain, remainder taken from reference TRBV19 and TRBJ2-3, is DGGITQSPKYLFRKEGQNVTLSCEQNLNHDAMYWYRQDPGQGLRLIYYSQIVNDFQKGDIAEGYSVSREKKESFPLTVTSAQKNPTAFYLCASSMSPFSTDTQYFGPGTRLTVL.

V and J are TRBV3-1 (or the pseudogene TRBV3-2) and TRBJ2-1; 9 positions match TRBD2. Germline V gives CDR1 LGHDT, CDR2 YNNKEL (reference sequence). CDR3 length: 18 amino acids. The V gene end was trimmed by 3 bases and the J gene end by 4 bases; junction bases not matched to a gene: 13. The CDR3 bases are TGTGCCAGCAGCCAGTGGGGAGTGGCTAGCGGGACTTACAATGAGCAGTTCTTC. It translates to CASSQWGVASGTYNEQFF.

In DNA, the CDR3 is TGTGCCTGGAGTTTGGCAGGTTTCACTGAAGCTTTCTTT. Translating it yields CAWSLAGFTEAFF. The V gene is TRBV30, the J gene TRBJ1-1, with D unresolved. Per germline, CDR1 GTSNPN and CDR2 SVGIG (reference sequence). The CDR3 sequence is 13 residues long. V lost 2 bases, J lost 4 bases, and 11 bases lay in between.

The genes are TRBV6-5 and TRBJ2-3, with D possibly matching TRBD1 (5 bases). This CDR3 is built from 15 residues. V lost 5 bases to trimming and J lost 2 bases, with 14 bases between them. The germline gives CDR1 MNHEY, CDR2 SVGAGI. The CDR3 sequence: CASSRGDSITDTQYF. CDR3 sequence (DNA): TGTGCCAGCAGTAGGGGCGACTCAATCACAGATACGCAGTATTTT.

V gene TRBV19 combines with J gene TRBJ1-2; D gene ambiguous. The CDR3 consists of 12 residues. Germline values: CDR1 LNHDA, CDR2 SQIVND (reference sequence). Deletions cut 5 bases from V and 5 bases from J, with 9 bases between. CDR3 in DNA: TGTGCCAGTAGTGTGGCAGGATATGGCTACACCTTC. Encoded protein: CASSVAGYGYTF.

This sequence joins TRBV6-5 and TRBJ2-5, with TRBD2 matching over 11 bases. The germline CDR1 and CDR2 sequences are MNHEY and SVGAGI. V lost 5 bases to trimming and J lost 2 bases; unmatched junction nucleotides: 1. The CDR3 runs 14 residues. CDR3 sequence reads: CASSTSGRQETQYF. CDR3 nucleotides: TGTGCCAGCAGTACTAGCGGGAGACAAGAGACCCAGTACTTC.

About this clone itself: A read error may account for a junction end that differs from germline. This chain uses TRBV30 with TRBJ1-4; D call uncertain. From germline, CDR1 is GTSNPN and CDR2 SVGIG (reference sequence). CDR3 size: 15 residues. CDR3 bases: TGTGCCTGGAGCGCCGGAACAGCCGCTAATGAAAGACTGTTTTTT. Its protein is CAWSAGTAANERLFF.

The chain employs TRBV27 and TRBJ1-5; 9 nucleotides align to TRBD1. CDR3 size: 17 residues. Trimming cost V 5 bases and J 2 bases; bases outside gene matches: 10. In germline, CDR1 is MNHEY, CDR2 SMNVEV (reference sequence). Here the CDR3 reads CASSEYYRGRGNQPQHF. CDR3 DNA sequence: TGTGCCAGCAGTGAATACTACAGGGGGCGAGGCAATCAGCCCCAGCATTTT.

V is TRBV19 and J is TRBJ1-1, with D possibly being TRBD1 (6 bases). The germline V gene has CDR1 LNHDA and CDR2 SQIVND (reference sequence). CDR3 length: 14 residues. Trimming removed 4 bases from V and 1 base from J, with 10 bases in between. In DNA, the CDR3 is TGTGCCAGTAGTACTCGGACAGAGAACACTGAAGCTTTCTTT. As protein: CASSTRTENTEAFF.

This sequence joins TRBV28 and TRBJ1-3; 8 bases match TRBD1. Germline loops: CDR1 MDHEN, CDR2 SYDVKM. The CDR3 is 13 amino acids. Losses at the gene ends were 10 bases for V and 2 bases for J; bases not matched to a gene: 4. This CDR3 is CATKQGAGNTIYF. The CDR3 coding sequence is TGTGCCACTAAACAGGGGGCTGGAAACACCATATATTTT.

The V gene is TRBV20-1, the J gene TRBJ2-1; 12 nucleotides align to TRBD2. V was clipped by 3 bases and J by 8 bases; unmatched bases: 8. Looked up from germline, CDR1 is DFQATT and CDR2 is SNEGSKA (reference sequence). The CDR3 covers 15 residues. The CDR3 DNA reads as TGCAGTGCTAGTGGGTCTAGCGGGAGGGCCTATGAGCAGTTCTTC. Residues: CSASGSSGRAYEQFF.

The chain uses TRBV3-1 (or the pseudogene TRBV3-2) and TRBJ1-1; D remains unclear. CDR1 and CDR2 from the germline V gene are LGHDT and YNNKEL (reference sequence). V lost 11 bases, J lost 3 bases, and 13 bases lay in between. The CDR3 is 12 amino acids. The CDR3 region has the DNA TGTGCCTCCTCTACCGCTGACACTGAAGCTTTCTTT. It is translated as CASSTADTEAFF.

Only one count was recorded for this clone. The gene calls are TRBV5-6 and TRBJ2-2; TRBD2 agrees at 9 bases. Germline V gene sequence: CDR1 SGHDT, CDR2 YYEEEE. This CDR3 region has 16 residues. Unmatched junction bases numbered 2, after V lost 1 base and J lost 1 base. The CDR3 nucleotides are TGTGCCAGCAGCTTGCCTAGCGGGGTGAACACCGGGGAGCTGTTTTTT. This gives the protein CASSLPSGVNTGELFF. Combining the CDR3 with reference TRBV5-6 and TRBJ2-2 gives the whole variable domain DAGVTQSPTHLIKTRGQQVTLRCSPKSGHDTVSWYQQALGQGPQFIFQYYEEEERQRGNFPDRFSGHQFPNYSSELNVNALLLGDSALYLCASSLPSGVNTGELFFGEGSRLTVL.

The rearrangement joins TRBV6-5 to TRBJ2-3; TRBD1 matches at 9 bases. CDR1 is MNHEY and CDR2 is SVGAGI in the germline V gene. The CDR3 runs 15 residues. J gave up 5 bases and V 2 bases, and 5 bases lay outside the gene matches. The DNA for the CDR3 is TGTGCCAGCAGTTACACGGACAGGGGTAAAGATACGCAGTATTTT. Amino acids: CASSYTDRGKDTQYF.

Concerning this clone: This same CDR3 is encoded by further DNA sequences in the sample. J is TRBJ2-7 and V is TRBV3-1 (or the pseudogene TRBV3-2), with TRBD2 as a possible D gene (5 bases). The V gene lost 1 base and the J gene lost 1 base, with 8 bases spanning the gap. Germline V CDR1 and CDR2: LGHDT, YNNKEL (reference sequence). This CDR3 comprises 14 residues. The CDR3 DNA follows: TGTGCCAGCAGCCAAGGGAGGTATTCCTACGAGCAGTACTTC. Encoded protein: CASSQGRYSYEQYF.